A single sample gave rise to the 6 T cell receptor beta chains below, sequenced in a study of OX40 agonist ivuxolimab in advanced cancers. Sequencing was performed with immunoSEQ multiplex PCR; in TCRdb, only in-frame clones are kept and a portion is missing. The sample lists 90,000 to 120,000 clones, approximately 90% occurring once. The source was CD4+ or CD8+ T cells sorted from blood, collected in a trial of the OX40 agonist ivuxolimab. The origin of the receptors is an adult with an advanced solid tumor such as melanoma, head and neck, liver or kidney cancer.

The J gene is TRBJ1-4, the V gene TRBV19; D is possibly TRBD1 (5 bases). The CDR3 runs 13 residues. Germline values: CDR1 LNHDA, CDR2 SQIVND (reference sequence). With 8 bases removed from V and 0 bases from J, the gap between germline ends came to 7 bases. The CDR3 DNA reads as TGTGCCAGTGGAGGGGCAACTAATGAAAAACTGTTTTTT. Translated, it gives CASGGATNEKLFF.

The chain uses TRBV9 and TRBJ1-2; D gene uncertain. Germline CDR1 SGDLS, CDR2 YYNGEE. The CDR3 spans 15 residues. The ends were cut back, 5 bases at V and 4 bases at J, with 18 bases in the middle. This CDR3 reads CASSLTIDTTYGYTF. CDR3 DNA sequence: TGTGCCAGCAGTCTTACCATCGACACAACCTATGGCTACACCTTC.

The chain links TRBV11-2 to TRBJ2-1; D remains unclear. The V end was cut by 1 base, the J end by 8 bases, with 9 bases between. The CDR3 has 13 amino acids. CDR1 is SGHAT, CDR2 FQNNGV, per germline. CDR3 protein: CASSLAAEDEQFF. In DNA, the CDR3 is TGTGCCAGCAGCTTAGCCGCGGAAGATGAGCAGTTCTTC.

This sequence joins TRBV4-2 and TRBJ2-7; D may be TRBD1 (6 bases). V shed 0 bases and J shed 5 bases, with 11 bases lying between them. Germline CDR1 reads LGHNA; CDR2 reads YNFKEQ. CDR3 length: 14 residues. The CDR3, as DNA: TGTGCCAGCAGCCAAGATCCGACAGGTGACGAGCAGTACTTC. It is translated as CASSQDPTGDEQYF.

A single count supports this clone. This chain links TRBV15 with TRBJ1-5; D not resolved. In germline, CDR1 is LNHNV, CDR2 YYDKDF (reference sequence). There are 12 residues in the CDR3. Trimming left V 4 bases short and J 6 bases short, with 7 bases between. CDR3 region: CATSTRGQPQHF. CDR3 nucleotides: TGTGCCACCAGCACACGAGGTCAGCCCCAGCATTTT. The complete variable domain, with remaining parts taken from reference TRBV15 and TRBJ1-5, reads DAMVIQNPRYQVTQFGKPVTLSCSQTLNHNVMYWYQQKSSQAPKLLFHYYDKDFNNEADTPDNFQSRRPNTSFCFLDIRSPGLGDTAMYLCATSTRGQPQHFGDGTRLSIL.

CDR3 bases: TGTGCCAGCTCACAACAGGGCGACGCCTACAATGAGCAGTTCTTC. Amino acid sequence: CASSQQGDAYNEQFF. The genes are TRBV18 and TRBJ2-1, with D tentatively TRBD1 (6 bases). The V end was cut by 4 bases, the J end by 2 bases, with 12 bases between. This CDR3 contains 15 residues. CDR1 KGHSH and CDR2 LQKENI come from the germline V gene.